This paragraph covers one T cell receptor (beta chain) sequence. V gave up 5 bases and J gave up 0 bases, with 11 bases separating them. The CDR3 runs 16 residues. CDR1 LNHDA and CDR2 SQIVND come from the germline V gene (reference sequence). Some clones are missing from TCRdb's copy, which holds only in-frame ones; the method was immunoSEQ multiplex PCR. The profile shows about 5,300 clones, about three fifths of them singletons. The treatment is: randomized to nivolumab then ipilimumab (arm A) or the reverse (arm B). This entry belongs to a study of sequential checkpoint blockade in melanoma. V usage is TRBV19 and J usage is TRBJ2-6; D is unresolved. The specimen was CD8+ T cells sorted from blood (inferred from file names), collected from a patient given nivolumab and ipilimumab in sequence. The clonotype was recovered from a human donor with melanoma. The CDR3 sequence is CASSPTPYSGANVLTF. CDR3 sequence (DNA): TGTGCCAGTAGTCCAACACCATACTCTGGGGCCAACGTCCTGACTTTC.